This paragraph covers one T cell receptor (beta chain) sequence. Its antigen has not been determined. No much larger clonotype is one base removed from it; base qualities were not supplied. Whole blood was collected in K2EDTA tubes by collaborating institutions according to the institutions' own protocols. Collaborator samples were shipped for TCRbeta analysis as frozen whole blood, isolated PBMCs, or DNA extracted from either sample type. The data derive from a study of blood T cell repertoires in COVID-19 (dated by TCRdb to the early 2020s). About the full investigation: The collaborator samples originated in the United States, Italy and Spain and spanned the acute and convalescent phases of COVID-19. The material from the prospective study consisted of cDNA or gDNA derived from T cells, B-cell-depleted T cells, or PBMCs. Deeply sampled blood TCRbeta repertoires from subjects exposed to, actively infected with, or recovered from COVID-19 were included in the dataset. The repertoires were released in a freely available public database intended as a resource for research on the immune response to SARS-CoV-2. The samples were drawn from two sources: the first 160 participants of the ongoing ImmuneRACE study, and fewer than 1,500 subjects contributed by 6 global collaborators. Nearly every sample came with metadata listing a de-identified subject ID, COVID-19 status, age in years and sex. Where HLA class I and class II types were available, the types were taken from metadata supplied by the sample provider, not from assay-based typing.

Study-level results and caveats: How much clinical and demographic metadata was included differed by source and by participant, and the metadata was provided uncurated.

CDR1 and CDR2, per the germline V gene, are MDHEN and SYDVKM. From cysteine to phenylalanine, the CDR3 is 15 amino acids long. Of the read, only the CDR3 DNA is kept; its 45 bases are in frame from base 1. Germline trimming amounts to 8 bases on V and 7 bases on J, with 12 as the count of junction bases outside the gene matches. The immunoSEQ Assay, a bias-controlled multiplex PCR, was used to amplify TCRbeta CDR3 regions from genomic DNA. The authors' pipeline ran thus. The number of nucleated cells in each sample was estimated by amplification of reference gene primers within the assay. Sequence reads were collapsed and filtered to measure the absolute abundance of every unique TCRbeta CDR3 rearrangement. For each sample, productive Simpson clonality was calculated as the square root of Simpson's diversity index across productive rearrangements. The table was pulled from immuneACCESS by TCRdb, which kept in-frame rearrangements only. Such tables lose some clones; where checked, under half of the loss comes from unresolved V genes, and the rest has no known cause. V, J and clone size are taken as reported in that table, and D and trimming were inferred from the DNA itself. Within this sample are 95,000 to 110,000 clones, with 84% of them counted one time only. In total, the top ten clones hold about 4% of the sample.

The clonotype comes from a human donor in a cohort sampled during active COVID-19. The sequenced sample consisted of peripheral blood. The rearranged chain carries TRBV28 and TRBJ2-2, and 8 bases in between align with TRBD2. The CDR3 corresponds to CASHPNGRALGELFF. The bases are TGTGCCAGCCACCCAAACGGGAGGGCCCTCGGGGAGCTGTTTTTT.